The rows below give T cell receptor beta chains drawn from one sample of a study of identical twins. TCRdb analysed the 5' RACE reads with MiXCR anew, one entry per CDR3 protein. The data hold 700,000 to 950,000 distinct CDR3 sequences, with roughly 12% observed a single time. These sequences were also reported in another study, on yellow fever vaccine responses in identical twins.

Source material: PBMCs. The receptor source for this set is a woman under 30 in good health. Each CDR3 is given with its conserved first and last residue. D genes are given only for firm matches. Only some rows state a clone size, as once, few, many or a class for expanded clones.

J gene: TRBJ1-5; clone size: NA; CDR3 length: 14; V gene: TRBV10-3; D gene: TRBD1; CDR3 protein: CAISPGTVNQPQHF; CDR3 DNA: TGTGCCATCAGCCCCGGGACAGTCAATCAGCCCCAGCATTTT
J gene: TRBJ2-1; clone size: NA; CDR3 length: 14; V gene: TRBV9; D gene: TRBD2; CDR3 protein: CASSGTGRGNEQFF; CDR3 DNA: TGTGCCAGCAGCGGGACCGGGAGGGGAAATGAGCAGTTCTTC
J gene: TRBJ1-2; clone size: few; CDR3 length: 15; V gene: TRBV27; D gene: NA; CDR3 protein: CASSLSWTAIYGYTF; CDR3 DNA: TGTGCCAGCAGTTTAAGTTGGACGGCAATTTATGGCTACACCTTC
J gene: TRBJ1-2; clone size: few; CDR3 length: 18; V gene: TRBV3-1; D gene: NA; CDR3 protein: CASSRDAGGAIILYGYTF; CDR3 DNA: TGTGCCTCCAGCCGGGACGCCGGAGGGGCAATAATACTATATGGCTACACCTTC
J gene: TRBJ2-7; clone size: NA; CDR3 length: 14; V gene: TRBV24-1; D gene: NA; CDR3 protein: CATSAGVKGYEQYF; CDR3 DNA: TGTGCCACCAGTGCGGGAGTGAAGGGCTACGAGCAGTACTTC
J gene: TRBJ2-3; clone size: few; CDR3 length: 13; V gene: TRBV7-8; D gene: NA; CDR3 protein: CASSLISVDTQYF; CDR3 DNA: TGTGCCAGCAGCTTAATATCCGTGGATACGCAGTATTTT
J gene: TRBJ2-7; clone size: NA; CDR3 length: 14; V gene: TRBV12-3/TRBV12-4; D gene: NA; CDR3 protein: CASGRGGSLYEQYF; CDR3 DNA: TGTGCCAGCGGTCGGGGTGGGAGCCTCTACGAGCAGTACTTC
J gene: TRBJ2-2; clone size: NA; CDR3 length: 16; V gene: TRBV6-2/TRBV6-3; D gene: NA; CDR3 protein: CASSPYDFQNTGELFF; CDR3 DNA: TGTGCCAGCAGTCCCTATGATTTTCAGAACACCGGGGAGCTGTTTTTT
J gene: TRBJ2-3; clone size: many; CDR3 length: 13; V gene: TRBV5-1; D gene: NA; CDR3 protein: CASRKEIPDTQYF; CDR3 DNA: TGCGCCAGCAGAAAGGAGATCCCAGATACGCAGTATTTT
J gene: TRBJ2-1; clone size: NA; CDR3 length: 15; V gene: TRBV20-1; D gene: TRBD2; CDR3 protein: CSAGTSGILKNEQFF; CDR3 DNA: TGCAGTGCTGGGACTAGCGGGATCTTAAAGAATGAGCAGTTCTTC
J gene: TRBJ2-1; clone size: few; CDR3 length: 10; V gene: TRBV29-1; D gene: NA; CDR3 protein: CGGAFHEQFF; CDR3 DNA: TGCGGGGGGGCCTTCCATGAGCAGTTCTTC
J gene: TRBJ2-7; clone size: NA; CDR3 length: 14; V gene: TRBV10-3; D gene: TRBD2; CDR3 protein: CAISSSGSSYEQYF; CDR3 DNA: TGTGCCATCTCATCTAGCGGGAGTTCCTACGAGCAGTACTTC
J gene: TRBJ2-1; clone size: NA; CDR3 length: 16; V gene: TRBV3-1; D gene: TRBD2; CDR3 protein: CASSQDRAGGGNEQFF; CDR3 DNA: TGTGCCAGCAGCCAAGACCGAGCGGGAGGTGGTAATGAGCAGTTCTTC
J gene: TRBJ2-3; clone size: NA; CDR3 length: 16; V gene: TRBV19; D gene: NA; CDR3 protein: CASSARGGPGQDTQYF; CDR3 DNA: TGTGCCAGTAGTGCGCGAGGGGGGCCGGGACAAGATACGCAGTATTTT
J gene: TRBJ2-7; clone size: few; CDR3 length: 13; V gene: TRBV7-8; D gene: NA; CDR3 protein: CASTERFPYEQYF; CDR3 DNA: TGTGCCAGCACCGAGCGATTCCCCTACGAGCAGTACTTC
J gene: TRBJ2-1; clone size: NA; CDR3 length: 15; V gene: TRBV5-1; D gene: NA; CDR3 protein: CASNLRQKSGNEQFF; CDR3 DNA: TGCGCCAGCAACCTCAGACAGAAATCGGGAAATGAGCAGTTCTTC
J gene: TRBJ1-1; clone size: NA; CDR3 length: 14; V gene: TRBV6-1; D gene: NA; CDR3 protein: CASNQGHRGTEAFF; CDR3 DNA: TGTGCCAGCAACCAGGGACATAGGGGCACTGAAGCTTTCTTT
J gene: TRBJ2-1; clone size: many; CDR3 length: 10; V gene: TRBV11-2; D gene: NA; CDR3 protein: CASSYGEQFF; CDR3 DNA: TGTGCCAGCAGCTACGGTGAGCAGTTCTTC
J gene: TRBJ2-5; clone size: many; CDR3 length: 16; V gene: TRBV12-3/TRBV12-4; D gene: NA; CDR3 protein: CASSLRGSLFSETQYF; CDR3 DNA: TGTGCCAGCAGTCTACGGGGGAGCTTGTTTTCGGAGACCCAGTACTTC
J gene: TRBJ2-1; clone size: NA; CDR3 length: 17; V gene: TRBV5-6; D gene: TRBD2; CDR3 protein: CASSFLTSGSVSNEQFF; CDR3 DNA: TGTGCCAGCAGCTTCCTGACTAGCGGGAGTGTTAGTAATGAGCAGTTCTTC
J gene: TRBJ2-7; clone size: few; CDR3 length: 15; V gene: TRBV11-3; D gene: NA; CDR3 protein: CASSSAQGASYEQYF; CDR3 DNA: TGTGCCAGCAGCTCTGCACAGGGCGCCTCTTACGAGCAGTACTTC
J gene: TRBJ2-5; clone size: few; CDR3 length: 14; V gene: TRBV12-3/TRBV12-4; D gene: TRBD1; CDR3 protein: CAKISTGYQETQYF; CDR3 DNA: TGTGCCAAAATTTCGACAGGGTACCAAGAGACCCAGTACTTC
J gene: TRBJ2-5; clone size: many; CDR3 length: 15; V gene: TRBV5-1; D gene: TRBD1; CDR3 protein: CASSKRQGLGETQYF; CDR3 DNA: TGCGCCAGCAGCAAGAGACAGGGATTGGGAGAGACCCAGTACTTC
J gene: TRBJ2-3; clone size: NA; CDR3 length: 12; V gene: TRBV12-3/TRBV12-4; D gene: NA; CDR3 protein: CASSLLRDAQYF; CDR3 DNA: TGTGCCAGCAGTTTATTGAGAGATGCGCAGTATTTT
J gene: TRBJ2-7; clone size: NA; CDR3 length: 13; V gene: TRBV28; D gene: TRBD2; CDR3 protein: CASSFGGSSEQYF; CDR3 DNA: TGTGCCAGCAGTTTTGGCGGGAGCTCCGAGCAGTACTTC
J gene: TRBJ2-5; clone size: NA; CDR3 length: 14; V gene: TRBV5-1; D gene: NA; CDR3 protein: CASSLGGAIETQYF; CDR3 DNA: TGCGCCAGCAGCCTGGGGGGGGCGATTGAGACCCAGTACTTC
J gene: TRBJ2-1; clone size: many; CDR3 length: 14; V gene: TRBV7-9; D gene: TRBD2; CDR3 protein: CASSFSGGLDEQFF; CDR3 DNA: TGTGCCAGCAGCTTTAGCGGGGGCTTGGATGAGCAGTTCTTC
J gene: TRBJ2-6; clone size: few; CDR3 length: 17; V gene: TRBV3-1; D gene: TRBD2; CDR3 protein: CASRLAGVSSGANVLTF; CDR3 DNA: TGTGCCAGCAGACTAGCGGGGGTGAGCTCTGGGGCCAACGTCCTGACTTTC
J gene: TRBJ2-7; clone size: few; CDR3 length: 14; V gene: TRBV4-1; D gene: NA; CDR3 protein: CASSQVLSSYEQYF; CDR3 DNA: TGCGCCAGCAGCCAAGTACTCAGCTCCTACGAGCAGTACTTC
J gene: TRBJ1-1; clone size: NA; CDR3 length: 14; V gene: TRBV18; D gene: NA; CDR3 protein: CASSPKRMNTEAFF; CDR3 DNA: TGTGCCAGCTCACCAAAACGGATGAACACTGAAGCTTTCTTT
J gene: TRBJ2-1; clone size: NA; CDR3 length: 14; V gene: TRBV20-1; D gene: NA; CDR3 protein: CSARVESSYNEQFF; CDR3 DNA: TGCAGTGCTAGAGTAGAGAGCTCCTACAATGAGCAGTTCTTC
J gene: TRBJ1-6; clone size: NA; CDR3 length: 14; V gene: TRBV10-3; D gene: TRBD1; CDR3 protein: CAISRDRGSSPLHF; CDR3 DNA: TGTGCCATCAGTCGGGACAGGGGTTCTTCACCCCTCCACTTT
J gene: TRBJ2-3; clone size: NA; CDR3 length: 19; V gene: TRBV20-1; D gene: TRBD2; CDR3 protein: CSARDPTSLTSGEADTQYF; CDR3 DNA: TGCAGTGCTAGAGATCCCACGAGCCTGACTAGCGGGGAAGCAGATACGCAGTATTTT
J gene: TRBJ2-5; clone size: few; CDR3 length: 15; V gene: TRBV5-1; D gene: NA; CDR3 protein: CASSLEIGVWETQYF; CDR3 DNA: TGCGCCAGCAGCCTTGAGATTGGGGTGTGGGAGACCCAGTACTTC
J gene: TRBJ2-5; clone size: many; CDR3 length: 13; V gene: TRBV28; D gene: NA; CDR3 protein: CASSRGLGETQYF; CDR3 DNA: TGTGCCAGCAGTCGGGGGCTGGGGGAGACCCAGTACTTC
J gene: TRBJ2-5; clone size: NA; CDR3 length: 15; V gene: TRBV5-1; D gene: TRBD2; CDR3 protein: CASSLASSGAGAQYF; CDR3 DNA: TGCGCCAGCAGCTTGGCGTCTAGCGGTGCCGGGGCCCAGTACTTC
J gene: TRBJ1-5; clone size: few; CDR3 length: 14; V gene: TRBV20-1; D gene: NA; CDR3 protein: CSASLGRVNQPQHF; CDR3 DNA: TGCAGTGCTAGTTTGGGCAGGGTGAATCAGCCCCAGCATTTT
J gene: TRBJ2-4; clone size: few; CDR3 length: 15; V gene: TRBV28; D gene: NA; CDR3 protein: CATRARVDDKNIQYF; CDR3 DNA: TGTGCCACGCGAGCAAGGGTAGATGACAAAAACATTCAGTACTTC
J gene: TRBJ2-5; clone size: many; CDR3 length: 13; V gene: TRBV10-3; D gene: NA; CDR3 protein: CAIRARAQETQYF; CDR3 DNA: TGTGCCATCAGGGCCAGGGCTCAAGAGACCCAGTACTTC
J gene: TRBJ2-7; clone size: NA; CDR3 length: 16; V gene: TRBV10-3; D gene: TRBD2; CDR3 protein: CAISESRLVAGDEQYF; CDR3 DNA: TGTGCCATCAGTGAGTCGAGGTTGGTAGCGGGAGACGAGCAGTACTTC
J gene: TRBJ2-2; clone size: few; CDR3 length: 16; V gene: TRBV12-3/TRBV12-4; D gene: TRBD1; CDR3 protein: CASSRAGTGRSGELFF; CDR3 DNA: TGTGCCAGCAGCCGCGCCGGGACAGGGAGGTCTGGGGAGCTGTTTTTT
J gene: TRBJ1-2; clone size: few; CDR3 length: 13; V gene: TRBV4-1; D gene: NA; CDR3 protein: CASSQASGNGYTF; CDR3 DNA: TGCGCCAGCAGCCAAGCGTCAGGGAATGGCTACACCTTC
J gene: TRBJ2-7; clone size: few; CDR3 length: 11; V gene: TRBV7-9; D gene: NA; CDR3 protein: CASSLAVEKYF; CDR3 DNA: TGTGCCAGCAGCTTAGCCGTAGAAAAGTACTTC
J gene: TRBJ2-2; clone size: few; CDR3 length: 12; V gene: TRBV20-1; D gene: NA; CDR3 protein: CSARSNTGELFF; CDR3 DNA: TGCAGTGCTAGGTCGAACACCGGGGAGCTGTTTTTT
J gene: TRBJ2-1; clone size: NA; CDR3 length: 11; V gene: TRBV7-2; D gene: NA; CDR3 protein: CASSRGPEQFF; CDR3 DNA: TGTGCCAGCAGCCGGGGGCCTGAGCAGTTCTTC
J gene: TRBJ2-7; clone size: few; CDR3 length: 16; V gene: TRBV28; D gene: TRBD1; CDR3 protein: CASNGRTGGAPYEQYF; CDR3 DNA: TGTGCCAGCAACGGAAGGACAGGGGGCGCCCCCTACGAGCAGTACTTC
J gene: TRBJ2-1; clone size: few; CDR3 length: 14; V gene: TRBV5-1; D gene: NA; CDR3 protein: CASSLAFGGNEQFF; CDR3 DNA: TGCGCCAGCAGCTTGGCTTTCGGGGGCAATGAGCAGTTCTTC
J gene: TRBJ2-1; clone size: few; CDR3 length: 13; V gene: TRBV20-1; D gene: NA; CDR3 protein: CSAPTTSYNEQFF; CDR3 DNA: TGCAGTGCTCCCACGACCTCCTACAATGAGCAGTTCTTC
J gene: TRBJ2-3; clone size: many; CDR3 length: 12; V gene: TRBV3-1; D gene: NA; CDR3 protein: CASSQDTDTQYF; CDR3 DNA: TGTGCCAGCAGCCAAGATACCGATACGCAGTATTTT
J gene: TRBJ2-1; clone size: NA; CDR3 length: 15; V gene: TRBV14; D gene: NA; CDR3 protein: CASSQGPRMRNEQFF; CDR3 DNA: TGTGCCAGCAGCCAAGGTCCACGGATGAGAAATGAGCAGTTCTTC